These T cell receptor beta chains were read from a single sample in a study of cytomegalovirus exposure and HLA in healthy donors. TCRdb keeps only in-frame clones here, not all; method: immunoSEQ multiplex PCR. Altogether about 180,000 clones are present, 75% to 85% being singletons, with the ten largest covering about 4%. The sample consisted of PBMCs. The receptors stem from a woman aged 55-70 years in good health and CMV-seropositive. The conserved cysteine and the conserved F or W are not part of the CDR3 here. A D gene is named only where the DNA matches it firmly.

TRBJ2-7	TRBV5-1	-	ASSSSYEQY
TRBJ1-6	TRBV19	-	ASSISSQNNSPLH
TRBJ2-7	TRBV7-2	-	ASSLNNYEQY
TRBJ2-3	TRBV9	TRBD2	ASSVSGGGTSTDTQY
TRBJ2-1	TRBV20-1	-	SARAGSRQF
TRBJ2-1	TRBV11-2	TRBD1	ASSLDSPRDRGF
TRBJ1-2	TRBV5-6	TRBD1	ASSLGTGGVGYT
TRBJ2-7	TRBV4-2	TRBD2	ASSQWTSGGSEQY
TRBJ1-2	TRBV2	TRBD1	ASSGDRVYGYT
TRBJ2-1	TRBV7-3	-	ASSLNSVNEQF
TRBJ1-1	TRBV29-1	-	SVGAAGANTEAF
TRBJ1-1	TRBV11-2	-	ASSLGGLGAEAF
TRBJ2-2	TRBV4-3	-	ASSQEGGLLAGELF
TRBJ2-1	TRBV7-2	TRBD2	ASSLAPSGGSREQF
TRBJ2-2	TRBV28	TRBD1	ASSPAGTGTAGELF
TRBJ1-1	TRBV12-5	TRBD1	ASGLTDHRGRNEAF
TRBJ1-2	TRBV30	-	AWSADSLYGYT
TRBJ2-7	TRBV7-8	-	ASSLGGRDEFYEQY
TRBJ1-2	TRBV5-4	TRBD1	ATTQGRLDGYT
TRBJ2-7	TRBV29-1	TRBD1	SARQGSSYEQY
TRBJ2-2	TRBV6-4	TRBD1	ASSPRDRGHGELF
TRBJ1-1	TRBV29-1	-	SVGAPPRNTEAF
TRBJ1-2	TRBV2	-	ASTNREVYGYT
TRBJ1-4	TRBV6-5	-	ASSYSTGVGEKLF
TRBJ1-1	TRBV2	-	ASSETAVQRAEAF
TRBJ2-3	TRBV2	-	ASSLSMQY
TRBJ2-7	TRBV11-2	-	ASRPQGGYEQY
TRBJ1-5	TRBV7-8	-	ASSSKTGRNNQPQH
TRBJ1-2	TRBV4-2	TRBD1	ASSQSQTGMNGYT
TRBJ2-1	TRBV6-1	TRBD1	ASILDRDKAF
TRBJ2-2	TRBV13	-	ASSLRSRSRAGELF
TRBJ2-7	TRBV28	-	ASNERGWEQY
-	TRBV5-1	TRBD2	ASSLEATGTSYEQY
TRBJ2-1	TRBV5-1	TRBD1	ASSSSRGQLLISLGHEQF
TRBJ1-2	TRBV19	TRBD1	ASSTRTGGGYT
TRBJ2-7	TRBV28	TRBD2	ASVPGGLAGSYEQY
TRBJ2-5	TRBV28	TRBD1	ASSSQGALGETQY
TRBJ2-1	TRBV27	-	ASSLYGNYNEQF
TRBJ2-7	TRBV2	-	ASRPPEGGYTAEQY
TRBJ2-7	TRBV5-1	TRBD2	ASSQLAGTYEQY
TRBJ2-1	TRBV18	-	ASSPPAYNEQF
TRBJ2-2	TRBV2	-	ASRREVNTGELF